Each of the 22 T cell receptor beta chains below was sequenced from the same sample in a study of post-analysis software for immune sequencing data. General study results and limits: TRBV segments more frequent in patients than in controls numbered a few and included TRBV5-6, TRBV5-1 and TRBV20-1.

Carried by the TCR beta cDNA libraries were unique molecular identifiers. TCRdb used MiXCR to reprocess the PCR reads, holding one entry per CDR3 protein. Of over 700,000 distinct CDR3 sequences in the sample, 25% to 30% were seen once. Their antigens remain unidentified. The sequencing input was blood. The source is a girl aged 5-17 years with multiple sclerosis.

The CDR3 DNA sequence: TGTGCCAGCACCCCGGCAGGGCGCGAGACTGAAGCTTTCTTT. Translation gives CASTPAGRETEAFF. The V gene is TRBV5-6, the J gene TRBJ1-1; a possible D gene is TRBD1 (5 bases). V was clipped by 6 bases and J by 5 bases, with 17 bases between them. This CDR3 is 14 amino acids long. Germline CDR1 SGHDT, CDR2 YYEEEE.

The chain is built from TRBV20-1 and TRBJ1-3; D not certain. V was shortened by 0 bases and J by 1 base, with 7 bases between the two germline ends. The CDR3 contains 14 residues. The germline gives CDR1 DFQATT, CDR2 SNEGSKA (reference sequence). This CDR3 is CSARDEVSGNTIYF. CDR3 nucleotides: TGCAGTGCTAGAGATGAGGTATCTGGAAACACCATATATTTT.

This clonotype was recorded a few times. The chain recombines TRBV7-8 with TRBJ2-5, with D uncertain. The V gene lost 0 bases and the J gene lost 4 bases, with 6 bases spanning the gap. The length of the CDR3 is 13 residues. Germline V lookup: CDR1 SGHVS, CDR2 FQNEAQ. In nucleotides, the CDR3 is TGTGCCAGCAGCTTAGCTGCTACAGAGACCCAGTACTTC. Amino acids: CASSLAATETQYF.

This chain connects TRBV2 to TRBJ2-7, with 11 bases identical to TRBD1. The CDR3 covers 13 residues. Losses at the gene ends were 11 bases for V and 5 bases for J; bases not matched to a gene: 8. Germline CDR1 is SNHLY and CDR2 is FYNNEI. Written as DNA, the CDR3 is TGTGCCGGAGGGACAGGGGGGTTCCACGAGCAGTACTTC. It yields the protein CAGGTGGFHEQYF.

The chain links TRBV6-1 to TRBJ1-6, with D maybe TRBD1 (5 bases). V lost 9 bases to trimming and J lost 5 bases, with 14 bases between them. This CDR3 spans 14 amino acids. Germline CDR1 and CDR2: MNHNS and SASEGT. For the CDR3, the DNA is TGTGCCAGTAGCCACTTAGGGGATAATTCACCCCTCCACTTT. This codes for CASSHLGDNSPLHF.

This clonotype has ten or more counts. V and J are TRBV29-1 and TRBJ2-3; D possibly corresponds to TRBD2 (6 bases). CDR3 length: 12 amino acids. The ends were cut back, 1 base at V and 6 bases at J, with 8 bases in the middle. The germline gives CDR1 SQVTM, CDR2 ANQGSEA. CDR3 bases: TGCAGCGTTGAAGGCGGGGTCGATACGCAGTATTTT. The encoded protein is CSVEGGVDTQYF.

This clonotype was found a few times. The chain couples TRBV7-2 to TRBJ1-2; 7 bases agree with TRBD1. The V gene's germline CDR1 is SGHTA and CDR2 FQGNSA. V trimming: 1 base; J trimming: 6 bases; junction bases outside the gene matches: 11. This CDR3 region has 16 residues. The CDR3: CASSLEFSTGRHGYTF. The DNA for the CDR3 is TGTGCCAGCAGCTTAGAGTTTTCGACAGGGCGCCATGGCTACACCTTC. The entire variable domain, with the rest obtained from reference TRBV7-2 and TRBJ1-2, is as follows: GAGVSQSPSNKVTEKGKDVELRCDPISGHTALYWYRQSLGQGLEFLIYFQGNSAPDKSGLPSDRFSAERTGGSVSTLTIQRTQQEDSAVYLCASSLEFSTGRHGYTFGSGTRLTVV.

The chain employs TRBV20-1 and TRBJ1-5; a weak D match, TRBD1 (6 bases). Deletions cut 3 bases from V and 6 bases from J, with 18 bases between. The CDR3 has 15 amino acids. Germline V lookup: CDR1 DFQATT, CDR2 SNEGSKA (reference sequence). CDR3 coding DNA: TGCAGTGCTAGCGAGGGAAGGGGGGAGGGTCAGCCCCAGCATTTT. Its protein is CSASEGRGEGQPQHF.

This clonotype was observed a handful of times. The chain combines TRBV7-9 with TRBJ1-1, with TRBD1 as a possible D gene (6 bases). This CDR3 region has 16 residues. Germline V gene data show CDR1 as SEHNR and CDR2 as FQNEAQ (reference sequence). With 5 bases removed from V and 2 bases from J, the gap between germline ends came to 18 bases. CDR3 protein: CASSHTPARGNTEAFF. The DNA of the CDR3 is TGTGCCAGCAGCCACACACCGGCCAGGGGCAACACTGAAGCTTTCTTT.

V gene TRBV7-9 combines with J gene TRBJ2-1, with D perhaps matching TRBD1 (5 bases). The length of the CDR3 is 15 residues. Germline loops: CDR1 SEHNR, CDR2 FQNEAQ (reference sequence). V was trimmed by 5 bases and J by 6 bases, leaving 17 bases between them. CDR3 in amino acids: CASSTTPRGLNEQFF. The CDR3 nucleotides are TGTGCCAGCAGCACGACCCCAAGGGGCCTCAATGAGCAGTTCTTC.

The gene calls are TRBV7-9 and TRBJ1-1; no reliable D call. The V end lost 1 base, the J end lost 5 bases, and 5 bases lay between the germline ends. The CDR3 has 12 amino acids. Germline V gene data show CDR1 as SEHNR and CDR2 as FQNEAQ (reference sequence). In nucleotides, the CDR3 is TGTGCCAGCAGCTTAGAGGTTACTGAAGCTTTCTTT. This codes for CASSLEVTEAFF.

This clonotype was observed a few times. V and J are TRBV12-3 or TRBV12-4 and TRBJ2-4; D uncertain. V lost 5 bases and J lost 0, with 11 bases in between. This CDR3 is built from 15 residues. CDR3 sequence (DNA): TGTGCCAGCAGTCCGCAACAGCGAGCCAAAAACATTCAGTACTTC. Protein sequence: CASSPQQRAKNIQYF.

The table lists this clonotype with a few counts. V is TRBV12-3 or TRBV12-4 and J is TRBJ2-5; the D gene is possibly TRBD2 (6 bases). V was shortened by 6 bases and J by 2 bases, with 13 bases between the two germline ends. This CDR3 has 14 residues. CDR3 in DNA: TGTGCCAGCAGAGCCGGGACTCAACAAGAGACCCAGTACTTC. Protein: CASRAGTQQETQYF.

This clonotype was observed a few times. V is TRBV12-3 or TRBV12-4 and J is TRBJ2-7; D might be TRBD1 (5 bases). The J call may be wrong; the DNA end is better matched by TRBJ2-5. This CDR3 is 14 amino acids long. For the CDR3, the DNA is TGTGCCAGCAGTTTAGTTACAGGAATGGAGACCCAGTACTTC. Amino acids: CASSLVTGMETQYF.

The rearrangement joins TRBV7-9 to TRBJ1-2; D gene unclear. The length of the CDR3 is 11 residues. Germline values: CDR1 SEHNR, CDR2 FQNEAQ (reference sequence). V lost 1 base to trimming and J lost 8 bases, with 5 bases between them. For the CDR3, the DNA is TGTGCCAGCAGCTTAGAACTCGGCTACACCTTC. Residues: CASSLELGYTF.

V is TRBV7-9 and J is TRBJ2-2; 7 bases align to TRBD2. The CDR3 loop spans 14 amino acids. Germline V lookup: CDR1 SEHNR, CDR2 FQNEAQ (reference sequence). V dropped 3 bases and J dropped 6; count of bases not matched to a gene: 4. The CDR3 sequence: CASSFMAGAGELFF. CDR3 in DNA: TGTGCCAGCAGCTTTATGGCGGGAGCCGGGGAGCTGTTTTTT.

This clonotype occurred a few times. The V gene is TRBV28, the J gene TRBJ2-5, with 11 bases matching TRBD2. The CDR3 runs 16 residues. Germline assignment: CDR1 MDHEN and CDR2 SYDVKM. The V segment lost 0 bases and the J segment 5 bases; nucleotides outside the gene matches: 5. CDR3 DNA sequence: TGTGCCAGCAGTTTATGGACTAGCGGGGCCGGGGAGACCCAGTACTTC. Translated, it gives CASSLWTSGAGETQYF.

The chain is built from TRBV27 and TRBJ2-1; TRBD1 agrees at 7 bases. V was clipped by 7 bases and J by 2 bases; unmatched bases: 8. There are 15 residues in the CDR3. Germline CDR1 MNHEY, CDR2 SMNVEV (reference sequence). This chain's CDR3 is CASTPDRAAYNEQFF. Here the CDR3 DNA reads TGTGCCAGCACCCCAGACAGGGCGGCCTACAATGAGCAGTTCTTC.

This clonotype has only a few counts. This chain joins TRBV29-1 and TRBJ2-7, with D perhaps TRBD2 (6 bases). V lost 4 bases to trimming and J lost 7 bases, with 20 bases between them. The CDR3 has 14 amino acids. The germline gives CDR1 SQVTM, CDR2 ANQGSEA. CDR3 residues: CSVGTGGAGNEQYF. The CDR3 nucleotides read TGCAGCGTTGGTACCGGCGGGGCGGGGAATGAGCAGTACTTC.

This clonotype appeared a few times. This rearrangement joins TRBV12-3 or TRBV12-4 to TRBJ2-3, with 7 nucleotides matching TRBD1. The CDR3 runs to 19 residues. J gave up 3 bases and V 3 bases, and 18 bases lay outside the gene matches. The CDR3 DNA follows: TGTGCCAGCAGTTTCATCCTACCCCTAACAGGGGATACGACAGATACGCAGTATTTT. Translation: CASSFILPLTGDTTDTQYF.

This clonotype was observed a few times. CDR3 amino acids: CSARDGSASGGPTQETQYF. The CDR3 nucleotides are TGCAGTGCTAGAGACGGGTCGGCTAGCGGGGGCCCTACCCAAGAGACCCAGTACTTC. This chain connects TRBV20-1 to TRBJ2-5; 10 bases agree with TRBD2. Germline loops: CDR1 DFQATT, CDR2 SNEGSKA (reference sequence). This CDR3 comprises 19 residues. The V and J ends lost 0 bases and 1 base, in that order; junction bases with no gene match: 14.

The sample holds one count of this clonotype. The chain uses TRBV7-9 and TRBJ2-1, with a tentative D call TRBD2 (7 bases). The CDR3 loop spans 12 amino acids. Germline lookup yields CDR1 SEHNR and CDR2 FQNEAQ (reference sequence). V gave up 5 bases and J gave up 14 bases, with 16 bases separating them. CDR3 sequence reads: CASSGGGGGKFF. The CDR3 coding sequence is TGTGCCAGCAGCGGGGGAGGGGGGGGAAAGTTCTTC.